This record covers a single T cell receptor (beta chain). The antigen remains undetermined. The CDR3 has 13 residues. V lost 0 bases to trimming and J lost 7 bases, with 10 bases between them. The record originates from a study of OX40 agonist ivuxolimab in advanced cancers. Study observations and caveats: Among T cells, CD8+ cells averaged more expanded clones than CD4+ cells.

The data were produced by immunoSEQ multiplex PCR, yet TCRdb's version contains in-frame clones alone and is incomplete. The sample lists tens of thousands of clones; around 92% were seen once. The chain recombines TRBV5-3 with TRBJ1-2; D gene unclear. TRBV5-3 carries the ORF label, with uncertain function. This sequence originates from an adult with an advanced solid tumor such as melanoma, head and neck, liver or kidney cancer. The sequences come from CD4+ or CD8+ T cells sorted from blood, collected in a trial of the OX40 agonist ivuxolimab. This CDR3 reads CARSLARHSGYTF. The CDR3 DNA reads TGTGCCAGAAGCTTGGCCAGACACAGTGGCTACACCTTC.